A selection of T cell receptor beta chains follows, all from one sample in a study of blood T cell repertoires in COVID-19. The data were produced by immunoSEQ multiplex PCR, yet TCRdb's version contains in-frame clones alone and is incomplete. The table has around 240,000 clones, approximately 83% seen once. Input material: PBMCs or T cells enriched from blood (not recorded which). Receptor source: a woman between 50 and 59 years old who had recovered from COVID-19. Both conserved end residues are part of each CDR3. D genes are given only for firm matches. Clone size is given for some rows only: seen once, a few or many times, or a class if the clone is expanded.

j_call: TRBJ1-1
clone_size: once
d_call: .
v_call: TRBV5-1
cdr3_aa: CASSPQTTGWTEAFF
cdr3_nt: TGCGCCAGCAGCCCCCAAACCACAGGGTGGACTGAAGCTTTCTTT

j_call: TRBJ1-5
clone_size: .
d_call: .
v_call: TRBV6-5
cdr3_aa: CASSSVPYQPQHF
cdr3_nt: TGTGCCAGCAGCTCAGTCCCTTATCAGCCCCAGCATTTT

j_call: TRBJ1-5
clone_size: .
d_call: .
v_call: TRBV19
cdr3_aa: CASRIRDTINQPQHF
cdr3_nt: TGTGCCAGTAGGATCCGGGACACCATTAATCAGCCCCAGCATTTT

j_call: TRBJ1-6
clone_size: .
d_call: TRBD1
v_call: TRBV27
cdr3_aa: CASKGQGNSPLHF
cdr3_nt: TGTGCCAGCAAGGGACAGGGGAATTCACCCCTCCACTTT

j_call: TRBJ2-1
clone_size: .
d_call: TRBD2
v_call: TRBV19
cdr3_aa: CASSVLAGVDNEQFF
cdr3_nt: TGTGCCAGTAGTGTATTAGCGGGAGTAGACAATGAGCAGTTCTTC

j_call: TRBJ2-2
clone_size: .
d_call: .
v_call: TRBV10-3
cdr3_aa: CAISESSANTGELFF
cdr3_nt: TGTGCCATCAGTGAGTCGTCAGCGAACACCGGGGAGCTGTTTTTT

j_call: TRBJ1-5
clone_size: .
d_call: .
v_call: TRBV19
cdr3_aa: CASSIPGQGKNQPQHF
cdr3_nt: TGTGCCAGTAGTATCCCCGGGCAGGGGAAGAATCAGCCCCAGCATTTT

j_call: TRBJ1-1
clone_size: once
d_call: .
v_call: TRBV7-8
cdr3_aa: CASSYSVYGNTEAFF
cdr3_nt: TGTGCCAGCAGCTATTCTGTCTATGGGAACACTGAAGCTTTCTTT

j_call: TRBJ1-1
clone_size: .
d_call: .
v_call: TRBV2
cdr3_aa: CASSDRVNTEAFF
cdr3_nt: TGTGCCAGCAGTGACAGGGTAAACACTGAAGCTTTCTTT

j_call: TRBJ2-7
clone_size: .
d_call: TRBD1
v_call: TRBV5-5
cdr3_aa: CASSLDRGHEQYF
cdr3_nt: TGTGCCAGCAGCTTGGACAGGGGTCACGAGCAGTACTTC

j_call: TRBJ2-1
clone_size: once
d_call: TRBD1
v_call: TRBV10-3
cdr3_aa: CAIIPGQGYGEQFF
cdr3_nt: TGTGCCATCATTCCGGGACAGGGTTATGGTGAGCAGTTCTTC

j_call: TRBJ2-7
clone_size: .
d_call: .
v_call: TRBV9
cdr3_aa: CASSGTTGLSEQYF
cdr3_nt: TGTGCCAGCAGCGGAACCACAGGTTTGAGCGAGCAGTACTTC

j_call: TRBJ1-2
clone_size: .
d_call: TRBD1
v_call: TRBV7-7
cdr3_aa: CASSLAYGQGNYGYTF
cdr3_nt: TGTGCTAGCAGCTTAGCCTACGGACAGGGAAACTATGGCTACACCTTC

j_call: TRBJ2-1
clone_size: .
d_call: .
v_call: TRBV2
cdr3_aa: CASSAISRRNEQFF
cdr3_nt: TGTGCCAGCAGTGCAATCTCGAGGAGAAATGAGCAGTTCTTC

j_call: TRBJ2-2
clone_size: .
d_call: TRBD2
v_call: TRBV27
cdr3_aa: CASSWASGRARTGELFF
cdr3_nt: TGTGCCAGCAGTTGGGCTAGCGGGAGGGCGCGCACCGGGGAGCTGTTTTTT